Following are 17 T cell receptor beta chains from one sample sequenced in a study of regulatory dendritic cells for organ transplantation (dated by TCRdb to 2016 to 2017). To prepare the library, the immunoSEQ multiplex PCR assay was applied. TCRdb stores this immuneACCESS table with in-frame sequences only. Part of the clones is absent; in the studies checked, under half of the shortfall reflects unresolved V genes, and no reason is known for the rest. Counted in this sample were about 11,000 clones; roughly two thirds of them appeared once. 15% to 20% of the sample is held by the ten biggest clonotypes. Sequencing was performed on memory CD8+ T cells from blood. The cell subset or site label, read with the paper, signifies: CD45RO+ memory T cells. Every receptor here comes from a human donor in good health.

This clone has only a few counts. The chain recombines TRBV2 with TRBJ1-1; D not certain. V was pared by 6 bases and J by 0 bases, with 14 bases between. Germline CDR1 SNHLY, CDR2 FYNNEI. The length of the CDR3 is 15 residues. In DNA form, the CDR3 reads TGTGCCAGCAGCCCTCCTCCCTACATGAACACTGAAGCTTTCTTT. It yields the protein CASSPPPYMNTEAFF.

The chain recombines TRBV14 with TRBJ1-1; D gene ambiguous. The CDR3 totals 12 residues. Trimming stripped 1 base from V and 10 bases from J, with 10 bases between. Per the germline V gene, CDR1 is SGHDN and CDR2 is FVKESK. The CDR3 DNA follows: TGTGCCAGCAGCCAAGCCCCCATGGGAGCTTTCTTT. It yields the protein CASSQAPMGAFF.

This rearrangement joins TRBV9 to TRBJ2-7, with 11 bases matching TRBD1. The CDR3 is 16 residues long. Germline assignment: CDR1 SGDLS and CDR2 YYNGEE. Trimming took 4 bases from V and 6 from J; bases not matched to a gene: 12. This CDR3 reads CASSSAAGQGVREQYF. DNA for the CDR3: TGTGCCAGCAGCTCAGCCGCGGGACAGGGGGTTCGCGAGCAGTACTTC.

Only a few counts were recorded for this clone. The chain has TRBV28 and TRBJ1-2; 8 positions agree with TRBD1. This CDR3 is built from 15 residues. Germline loops: CDR1 MDHEN, CDR2 SYDVKM. Unmatched junction bases numbered 10, after V lost 6 bases and J lost 4 bases. The CDR3 sequence is CASRGARQGSYGYTF. CDR3 coding DNA: TGTGCCAGCAGGGGGGCGCGACAGGGGAGCTATGGCTACACCTTC.

The J gene is TRBJ1-5, the V gene TRBV6-5; D remains ambiguous. CDR1 is MNHEY and CDR2 is SVGAGI in the germline V gene. V was shortened by 0 bases and J by 0 bases, with 6 bases between the two germline ends. This CDR3 comprises 15 residues. CDR3 in DNA: TGTGCCAGCAGTTACTCGCCGGATAGCAATCAGCCCCAGCATTTT. This translates into CASSYSPDSNQPQHF.

As for this clone: At one end the junction does not follow the germline gene, possibly because of a read error. This specimen includes other DNA sequences encoding the same CDR3. This chain uses TRBV28 with TRBJ2-7, with D tentatively TRBD2 (5 bases). Germline-derived CDR1 and CDR2 are MDHEN and SYDVKM. The CDR3 spans 12 residues. CDR3 residues: CASSVPLGEQYF. The CDR3 DNA sequence: TGTGCCAGCAGCGTCCCCCTTGGGGAGCAGTACTTT.

This clone has more than one count but fewer than ten. This chain connects TRBV27 to TRBJ2-1; TRBD2 agrees at 10 bases. Trimming at V came to 7 bases and at J to 0 bases, leaving 18 bases not matched to a gene. CDR3 size: 20 residues. Germline CDR1 is MNHEY and CDR2 is SMNVEV (reference sequence). CDR3 loop: CASTWGGTSESLGSYNEQFF. CDR3 DNA sequence: TGTGCCAGCACGTGGGGCGGGACTAGCGAATCGTTGGGCTCCTACAATGAGCAGTTCTTC.

The V gene is TRBV2, the J gene TRBJ1-3; D gene unclear. This CDR3 is 17 amino acids long. Trimming removed 7 bases at V and 0 bases at J, with 19 bases between. The germline V gene encodes CDR1 SNHLY and CDR2 FYNNEI. This CDR3 reads CASTRGPRHSSGNTIYF. In nucleotides, the CDR3 is TGTGCCAGCACCCGAGGGCCTAGGCACAGCTCTGGAAACACCATATATTTT.

The V and J genes are TRBV6-6 and TRBJ1-5, with D tentatively TRBD1 (6 bases). The V gene lost 7 bases and the J gene lost 0 bases, with 16 bases spanning the gap. There are 16 residues in the CDR3. From germline, CDR1 is MNHNY and CDR2 SVGAGI (reference sequence). The CDR3 region is CASIGRGTDSNQPQHF. Written as DNA, the CDR3 is TGTGCCAGCATTGGGAGGGGGACGGATAGCAATCAGCCCCAGCATTTT.

This clone appeared a few times. V is TRBV30 and J is TRBJ1-1, with a possible D match to TRBD1 (5 bases). The V and J ends lost 0 bases and 6 bases respectively, with 14 bases between them. Germline CDR1 is GTSNPN and CDR2 is SVGIG (reference sequence). This CDR3 has 14 residues. The CDR3 DNA reads as TGTGCCTGGAGTGTGGGAGGGGCCGGCGCTGAAGCTTTCTTT. As protein: CAWSVGGAGAEAFF.

This sequence joins TRBV4-1 and TRBJ1-1, with TRBD1 as a possible D gene (5 bases). This CDR3 region has 15 residues. Trimming took off 2 bases at V and 2 bases at J, with 12 bases between the two ends. Looked up from germline, CDR1 is MGHRA and CDR2 is YSYEKL. CDR3 in DNA: TGCGCCAGCAGCCAAATACCCCAGGGTAACACTGAAGCTTTCTTT. Protein: CASSQIPQGNTEAFF.

This clone was recorded only once. The chain carries TRBV27 and TRBJ2-5; the D is unclear. The V end was cut by 5 bases, the J end by 13 bases, with 17 bases between. The CDR3 runs 12 residues. In germline, CDR1 is MNHEY, CDR2 SMNVEV (reference sequence). The CDR3 loop is CASSGPPTEWYF. CDR3 bases: TGTGCCAGCAGTGGCCCGCCTACGGAGTGGTACTTC.

The count of this clone is one. V gene TRBV6-5 combines with J gene TRBJ1-5; D uncertain. The CDR3 consists of 14 residues. CDR1 and CDR2 (germline): MNHEY, SVGAGI. Between the trimmed V and J ends, which lost 6 bases and 3 bases, there was a span of 12 bases. CDR3 nucleotides: TGTGCCAGCAGCAAACGGGGTTACAATCAGCCCCAGCATTTT. Amino acids: CASSKRGYNQPQHF.

The chain couples TRBV7-9 to TRBJ1-2; tentative D call: TRBD1 (5 bases). Looked up from germline, CDR1 is SEHNR and CDR2 is FQNEAQ (reference sequence). The CDR3 loop spans 13 amino acids. Deletions cut 4 bases from V and 6 bases from J, with 12 bases between. CDR3 DNA: TGTGCCAGCAGCTCCAGGGTTTTAGATGGCTACACCTTC. It yields the protein CASSSRVLDGYTF.

V and J are TRBV27 and TRBJ2-2; 7 bases map to TRBD2. Losses at the gene ends were 0 bases for V and 1 base for J; bases not matched to a gene: 2. Germline CDR1 MNHEY, CDR2 SMNVEV (reference sequence). This CDR3 region has 16 residues. Here the CDR3 reads CASSLSPSGNTGELFF. DNA for the CDR3: TGTGCCAGCAGTTTATCTCCTAGCGGGAACACCGGGGAGCTGTTTTTT.

There are a few counts of this clone. The chain is built from TRBV6-6 and TRBJ2-3, with D unresolved. Between the trimmed V and J ends, which lost 0 bases and 1 base, there was a span of 8 bases. This CDR3 region has 15 residues. The germline CDR1 and CDR2 sequences are MNHNY and SVGAGI (reference sequence). CDR3 in DNA: TGTGCCAGCAGTTACTCGGGTTATGGCACAGATACGCAGTATTTT. Translating it yields CASSYSGYGTDTQYF.

This clone came up a few times. This rearrangement joins TRBV4-3 to TRBJ1-2; D not certain. The CDR3 has 14 amino acids. Per the germline V gene, CDR1 is LGHNA and CDR2 is YSLEER. Trimming removed 3 bases from V and 8 bases from J, with 16 bases in between. The CDR3 region has the DNA TGCGCCAGCAGCCACTCGACCACCTCTCTAGGCTACACCTTC. Amino acids: CASSHSTTSLGYTF.